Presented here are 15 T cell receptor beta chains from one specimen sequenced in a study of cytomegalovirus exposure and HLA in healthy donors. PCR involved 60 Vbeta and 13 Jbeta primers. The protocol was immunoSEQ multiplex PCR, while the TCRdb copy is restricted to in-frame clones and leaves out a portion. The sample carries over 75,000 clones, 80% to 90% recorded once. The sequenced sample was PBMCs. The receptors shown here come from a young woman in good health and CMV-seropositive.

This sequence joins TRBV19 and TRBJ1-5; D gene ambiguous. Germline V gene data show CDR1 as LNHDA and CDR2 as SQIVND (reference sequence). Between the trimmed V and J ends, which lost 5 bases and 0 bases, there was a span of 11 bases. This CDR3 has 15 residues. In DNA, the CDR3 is TGTGCCAGTAGTCCAGATCGCCTTAGCAATCAGCCCCAGCATTTT. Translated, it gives CASSPDRLSNQPQHF.

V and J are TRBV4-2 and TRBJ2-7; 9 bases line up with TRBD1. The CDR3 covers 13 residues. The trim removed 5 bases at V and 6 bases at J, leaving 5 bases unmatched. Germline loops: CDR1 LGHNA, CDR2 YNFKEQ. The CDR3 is CASSAGTGREQYF. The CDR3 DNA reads TGTGCCAGCAGCGCCGGGACAGGGCGCGAGCAGTACTTC.

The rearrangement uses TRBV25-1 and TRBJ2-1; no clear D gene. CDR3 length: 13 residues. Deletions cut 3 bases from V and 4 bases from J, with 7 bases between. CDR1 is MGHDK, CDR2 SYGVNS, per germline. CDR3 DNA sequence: TGTGCCAGCAGTGACCCCCTTTACAATGAGCAGTTCTTC. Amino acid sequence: CASSDPLYNEQFF.

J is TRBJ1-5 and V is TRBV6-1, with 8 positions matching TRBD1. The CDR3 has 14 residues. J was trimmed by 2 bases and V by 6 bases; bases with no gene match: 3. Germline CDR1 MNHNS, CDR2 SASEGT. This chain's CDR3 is CASRETGGNQPQHF. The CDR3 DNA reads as TGTGCCAGCAGAGAGACAGGGGGCAATCAGCCCCAGCATTTT.

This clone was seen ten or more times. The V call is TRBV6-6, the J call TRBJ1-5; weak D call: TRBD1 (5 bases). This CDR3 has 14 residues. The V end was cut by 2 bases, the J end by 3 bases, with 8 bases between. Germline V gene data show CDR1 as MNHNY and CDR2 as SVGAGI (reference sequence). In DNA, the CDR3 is TGTGCCAGCAGTTACGGGGCAGTCAATCAGCCCCAGCATTTT. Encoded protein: CASSYGAVNQPQHF.

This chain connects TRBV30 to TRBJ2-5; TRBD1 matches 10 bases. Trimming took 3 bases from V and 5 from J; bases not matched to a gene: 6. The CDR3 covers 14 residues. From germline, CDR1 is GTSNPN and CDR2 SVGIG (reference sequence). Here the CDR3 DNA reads TGTGCCTGGAGGAAAAGGACAGGGGGGGAGACCCAGTACTTC. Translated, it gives CAWRKRTGGETQYF.

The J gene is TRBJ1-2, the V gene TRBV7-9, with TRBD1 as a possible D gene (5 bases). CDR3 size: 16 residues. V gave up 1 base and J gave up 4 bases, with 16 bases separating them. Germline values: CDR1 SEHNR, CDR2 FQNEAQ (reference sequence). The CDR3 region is CASSLVLRQSVYGYTF. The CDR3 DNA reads TGTGCCAGCAGCTTAGTGCTCAGACAGTCCGTCTATGGCTACACCTTC.

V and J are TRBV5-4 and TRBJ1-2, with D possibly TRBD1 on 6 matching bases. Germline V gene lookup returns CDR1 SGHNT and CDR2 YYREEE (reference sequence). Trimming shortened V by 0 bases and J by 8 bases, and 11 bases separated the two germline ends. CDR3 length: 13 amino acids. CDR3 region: CASSLGAGVGYTF. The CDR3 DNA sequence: TGTGCCAGCAGCTTGGGGGCAGGGGTCGGCTACACCTTC.

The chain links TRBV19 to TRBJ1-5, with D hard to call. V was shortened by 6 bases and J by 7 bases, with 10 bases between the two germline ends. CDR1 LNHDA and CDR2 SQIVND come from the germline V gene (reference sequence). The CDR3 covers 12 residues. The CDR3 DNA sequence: TGTGCCAGTAGACAAGCGAGCCAGCCCCAGCATTTT. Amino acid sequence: CASRQASQPQHF.

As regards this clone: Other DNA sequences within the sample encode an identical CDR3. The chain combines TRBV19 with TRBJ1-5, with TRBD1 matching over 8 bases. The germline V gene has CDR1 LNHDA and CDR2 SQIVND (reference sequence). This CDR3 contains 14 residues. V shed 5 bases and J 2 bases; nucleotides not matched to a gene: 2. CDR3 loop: CASSSTGGNQPQHF. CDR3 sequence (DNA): TGTGCCAGTAGTTCGACAGGGGGCAATCAGCCCCAGCATTTT.

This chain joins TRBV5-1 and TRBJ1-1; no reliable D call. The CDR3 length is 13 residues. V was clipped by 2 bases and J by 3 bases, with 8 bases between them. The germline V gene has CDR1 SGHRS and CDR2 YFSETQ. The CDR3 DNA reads TGCGCCAGCAGCTTCTCAGCGGACACTGAAGCTTTCTTT. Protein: CASSFSADTEAFF. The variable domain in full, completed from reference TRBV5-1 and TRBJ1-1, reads KAGVTQTPRYLIKTRGQQVTLSCSPISGHRSVSWYQQTPGQGLQFLFEYFSETQRNKGNFPGRFSGRQFSNSRSEMNVSTLELGDSALYLCASSFSADTEAFFGQGTRLTVV.

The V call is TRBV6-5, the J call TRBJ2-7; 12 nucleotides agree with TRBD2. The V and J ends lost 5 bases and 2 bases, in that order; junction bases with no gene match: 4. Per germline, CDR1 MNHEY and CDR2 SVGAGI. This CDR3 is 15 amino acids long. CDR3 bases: TGTGCCAGCAGTGCACTAGCGGGAGGCCCCTACGAGCAGTACTTC. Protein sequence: CASSALAGGPYEQYF.

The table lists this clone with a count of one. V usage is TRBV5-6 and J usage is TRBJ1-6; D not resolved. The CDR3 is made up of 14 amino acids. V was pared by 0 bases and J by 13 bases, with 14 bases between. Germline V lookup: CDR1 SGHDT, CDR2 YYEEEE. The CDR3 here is CASSLDPPGFPLHF. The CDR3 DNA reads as TGTGCCAGCAGCTTGGATCCCCCCGGGTTTCCCCTCCACTTT.

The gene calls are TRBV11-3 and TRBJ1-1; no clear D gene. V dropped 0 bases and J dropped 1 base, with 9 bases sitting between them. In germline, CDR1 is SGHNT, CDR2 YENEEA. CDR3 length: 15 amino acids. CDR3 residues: CASSLDQYPNTEAFF. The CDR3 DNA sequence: TGTGCCAGCAGCTTAGATCAGTATCCGAACACTGAAGCTTTCTTT.

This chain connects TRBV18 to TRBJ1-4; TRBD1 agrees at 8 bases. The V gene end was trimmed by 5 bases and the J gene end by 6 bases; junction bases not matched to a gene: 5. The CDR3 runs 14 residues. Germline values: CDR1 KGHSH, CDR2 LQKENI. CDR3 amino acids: CASSAGQADEKLFF. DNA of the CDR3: TGTGCCAGCTCAGCGGGACAGGCGGATGAAAAACTGTTTTTT. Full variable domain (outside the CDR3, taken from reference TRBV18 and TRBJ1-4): NAGVMQNPRHLVRRRGQEARLRCSPMKGHSHVYWYRQLPEEGLKFMVYLQKENIIDESGMPKERFSAEFPKEGPSILRIQQVVRGDSAAYFCASSAGQADEKLFFGSGTQLSVL.